The present T cell receptor (beta chain) was sequenced within a study of T-cell reconstitution after alpha-beta-depleted transplantation in children. This clonotype was seen ten or more times. TCRbeta library construction was performed incorporating unique molecular identifiers. In TCRdb, the PCR reads were re-called with MiXCR into one record per CDR3 protein. The data contain 640,000 or so distinct CDR3 sequences, 16% of them singletons. This TCR came from a human donor who donated a stem cell graft to a child with acute myeloid leukemia. Material: PBMCs from the stem cell graft donor, obtained from the stem cell graft.

The CDR3 is CSVRGVANEKLFF. The CDR3 region has the DNA TGCAGCGTTCGGGGGGTGGCTAATGAAAAACTGTTTTTT. The gene calls are TRBV29-1 and TRBJ1-4, with D possibly being TRBD1 (5 bases). From germline, CDR1 is SQVTM and CDR2 ANQGSEA. V was trimmed by 5 bases and J by 3 bases, leaving 10 bases between them. This CDR3 is built from 13 residues.